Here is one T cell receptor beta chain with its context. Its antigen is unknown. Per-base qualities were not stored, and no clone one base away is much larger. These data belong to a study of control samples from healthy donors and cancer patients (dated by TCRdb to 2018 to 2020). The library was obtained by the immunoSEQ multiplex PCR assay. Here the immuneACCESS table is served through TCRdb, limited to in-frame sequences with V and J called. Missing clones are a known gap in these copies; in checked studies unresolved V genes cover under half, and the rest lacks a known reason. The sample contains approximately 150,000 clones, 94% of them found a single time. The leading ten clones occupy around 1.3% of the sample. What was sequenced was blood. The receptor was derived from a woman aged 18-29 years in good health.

The CDR3 here reads CASSLVGRIGYTF. The DNA is TGCGCCAGCAGCTTGGTAGGGAGGATAGGCTACACCTTC. The sequence is built from TRBV5-1 and TRBJ1-2; the D gene remains uncertain. V and J are truncated by 0 bases and 8 bases respectively, leaving an intervening sequence of 11 bases. CDR1 and CDR2 were assigned from the germline V gene as SGHRS and YFSETQ. Inclusive of the bounding cysteine and phenylalanine, the CDR3 is 13 residues long. This entry keeps only the CDR3 DNA: 39 bases, framed from base 1.